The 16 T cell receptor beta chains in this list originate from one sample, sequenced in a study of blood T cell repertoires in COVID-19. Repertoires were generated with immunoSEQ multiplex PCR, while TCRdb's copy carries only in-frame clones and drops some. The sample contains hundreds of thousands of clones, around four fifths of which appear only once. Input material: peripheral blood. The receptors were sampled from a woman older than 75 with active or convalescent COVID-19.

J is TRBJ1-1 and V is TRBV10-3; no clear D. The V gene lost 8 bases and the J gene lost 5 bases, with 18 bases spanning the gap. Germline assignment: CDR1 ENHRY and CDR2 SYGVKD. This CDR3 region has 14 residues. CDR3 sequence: CAIGVTGGQTEAFF. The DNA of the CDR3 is TGTGCCATCGGTGTTACGGGAGGTCAAACTGAAGCTTTCTTT.

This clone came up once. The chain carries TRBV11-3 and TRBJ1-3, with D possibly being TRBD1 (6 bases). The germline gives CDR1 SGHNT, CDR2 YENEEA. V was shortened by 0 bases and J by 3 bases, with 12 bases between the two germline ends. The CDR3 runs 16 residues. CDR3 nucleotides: TGTGCCAGCAGCTTAGATCTGGGGGCGCGTGGAAACACCATATATTTT. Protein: CASSLDLGARGNTIYF.

The CDR3 coding sequence is TGTGCCAGCAGCCCTAAAGATACGCAGTATTTT. Amino acid sequence: CASSPKDTQYF. The chain uses TRBV9 and TRBJ2-3; D is uncertain. V lost 4 bases to trimming and J lost 5 bases, with 5 bases between them. The germline CDR1 and CDR2 sequences are SGDLS and YYNGEE. The CDR3 sequence is 11 residues long.

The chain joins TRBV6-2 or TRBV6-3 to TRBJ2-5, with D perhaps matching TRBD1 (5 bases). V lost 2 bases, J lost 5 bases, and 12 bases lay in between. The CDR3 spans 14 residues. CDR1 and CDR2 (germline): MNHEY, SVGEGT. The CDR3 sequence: CASSYGRVWETQYF. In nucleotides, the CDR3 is TGTGCCAGCAGTTACGGCAGGGTGTGGGAGACCCAGTACTTC.

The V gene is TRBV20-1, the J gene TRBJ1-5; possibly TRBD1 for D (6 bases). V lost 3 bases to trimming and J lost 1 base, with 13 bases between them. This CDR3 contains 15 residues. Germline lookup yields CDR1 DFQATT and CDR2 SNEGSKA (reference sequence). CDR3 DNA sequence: TGCAGTGCTAGTTCCAGGGGAGAGAGCAATCAGCCCCAGCATTTT. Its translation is CSASSRGESNQPQHF.

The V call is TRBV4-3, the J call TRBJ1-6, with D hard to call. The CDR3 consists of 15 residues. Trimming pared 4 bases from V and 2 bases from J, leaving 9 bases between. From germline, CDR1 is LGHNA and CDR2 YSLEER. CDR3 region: CASSLDKAYNSPLHF. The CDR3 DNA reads TGCGCCAGCAGCCTCGACAAGGCCTATAATTCACCCCTCCACTTT.

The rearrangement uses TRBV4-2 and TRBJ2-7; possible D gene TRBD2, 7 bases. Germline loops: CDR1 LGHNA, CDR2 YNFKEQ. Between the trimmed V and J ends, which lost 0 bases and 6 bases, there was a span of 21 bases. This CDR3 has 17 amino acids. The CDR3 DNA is TGTGCCAGCAGCCAAGAAAGGACAGCCTGGGGGGGAGGCGAGCAGTACTTC. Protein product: CASSQERTAWGGGEQYF.

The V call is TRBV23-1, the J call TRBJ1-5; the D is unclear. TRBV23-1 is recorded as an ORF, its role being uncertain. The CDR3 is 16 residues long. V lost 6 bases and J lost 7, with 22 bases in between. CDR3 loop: CASSRPRRTLVQPQHF. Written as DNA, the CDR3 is TGCGCCAGCAGCCGCCCCCGACGGACTTTAGTCCAGCCCCAGCATTTT.

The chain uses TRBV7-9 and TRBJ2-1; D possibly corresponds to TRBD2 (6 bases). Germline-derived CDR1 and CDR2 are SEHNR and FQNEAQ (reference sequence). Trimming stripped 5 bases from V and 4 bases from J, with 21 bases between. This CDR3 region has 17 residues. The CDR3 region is CASSPHGGGTLYNEQFF. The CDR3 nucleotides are TGTGCCAGCAGCCCCCACGGTGGGGGGACGCTTTACAATGAGCAGTTCTTC.

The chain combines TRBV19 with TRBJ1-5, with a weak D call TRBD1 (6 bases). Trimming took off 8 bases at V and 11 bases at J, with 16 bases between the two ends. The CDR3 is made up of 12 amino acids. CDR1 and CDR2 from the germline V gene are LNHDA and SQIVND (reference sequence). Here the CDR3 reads CASSTTGKAQHF. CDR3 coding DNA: TGTGCCAGTTCCACAACAGGGAAAGCCCAGCATTTT.

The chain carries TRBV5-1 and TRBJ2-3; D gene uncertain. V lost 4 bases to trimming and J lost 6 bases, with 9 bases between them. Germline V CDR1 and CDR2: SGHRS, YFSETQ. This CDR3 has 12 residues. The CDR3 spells CASSLTVDTQYF. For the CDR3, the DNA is TGCGCCAGCAGCCTCACGGTGGATACGCAGTATTTT.

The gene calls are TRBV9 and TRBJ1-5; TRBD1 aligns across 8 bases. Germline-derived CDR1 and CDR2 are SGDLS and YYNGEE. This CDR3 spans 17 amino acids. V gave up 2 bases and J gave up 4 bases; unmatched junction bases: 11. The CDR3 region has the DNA TGTGCCAGCAGCGTTAGACATAGGACAGGGCTAAATCAGCCCCAGCATTTT. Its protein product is CASSVRHRTGLNQPQHF.

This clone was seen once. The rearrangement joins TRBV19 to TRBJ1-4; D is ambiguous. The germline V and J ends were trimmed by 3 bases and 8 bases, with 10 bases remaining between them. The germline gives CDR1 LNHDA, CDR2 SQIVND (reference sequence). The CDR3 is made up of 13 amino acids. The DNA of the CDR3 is TGTGCCAGTAGTATCCAGCTAGAGGAAAAACTGTTTTTT. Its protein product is CASSIQLEEKLFF.

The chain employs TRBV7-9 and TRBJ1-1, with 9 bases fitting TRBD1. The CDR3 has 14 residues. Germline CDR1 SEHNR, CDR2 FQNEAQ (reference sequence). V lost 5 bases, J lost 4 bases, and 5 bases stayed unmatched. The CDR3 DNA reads TGTGCCAGCAGCGGACAGGGGTTCATCACTGAAGCTTTCTTT. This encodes CASSGQGFITEAFF.

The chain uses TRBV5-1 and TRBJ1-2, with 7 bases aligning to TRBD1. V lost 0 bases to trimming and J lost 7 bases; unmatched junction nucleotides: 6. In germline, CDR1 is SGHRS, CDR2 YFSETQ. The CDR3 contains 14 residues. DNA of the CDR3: TGCGCCAGCAGCTTGGAGGGGGCGGATGGTGGCTACACCTTC. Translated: CASSLEGADGGYTF.

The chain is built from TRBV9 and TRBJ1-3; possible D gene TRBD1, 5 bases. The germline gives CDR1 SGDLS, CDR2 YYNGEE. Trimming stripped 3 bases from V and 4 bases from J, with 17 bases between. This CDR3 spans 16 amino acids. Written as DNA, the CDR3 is TGTGCCAGCAGCGCTGCGAGCCGCAACAGGGGAAACACCATATATTTT. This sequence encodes CASSAASRNRGNTIYF.